This T cell receptor beta chain was profiled in a study of blood T cells in healthy people across ages. For the study at large: Per two T cells, about one barcoded beta molecule was captured through template switching. Overall study results and limits: Researchers deemed the diversity estimates from one million T cells underestimates.

Trimming cost V 5 bases and J 2 bases; bases outside gene matches: 12. CDR1 and CDR2 (germline): SGHTA, FQGTGA. The CDR3 consists of 16 residues. In this sample, this clonotype turned up a few times. Its antigen is undetermined. PCR was performed a second time for about 7 to 11 cycles using a sample-barcoded 5' primer and a J-beta primer mix. With 12 random nucleotides, a template-switch adaptor tagged each individual cDNA molecule. TCRdb analysed the 5' RACE reads with MiXCR anew, one entry per CDR3 protein. The sample lists roughly 2 million distinct CDR3 sequences, 49% seen once, with roughly 2.1% in the top ten. Researchers isolated at least 6 million PBMCs per sample.

This clonotype originated in a woman between 40 and 55 years old in good health. The chain is built from TRBV7-3 and TRBJ2-7; the match to TRBD1 covers 7 bases. The sequenced sample was blood. CDR3: CASSPESRGLTYEQYF. The DNA for the CDR3 is TGTGCCAGCAGCCCGGAGTCGAGGGGGCTGACCTACGAGCAGTACTTC.